These 18 T cell receptor beta chains were sequenced from one sample in a study of CD8+ T cells in alopecia areata. Described treatment: oral pan-JAK inhibitor, 5-10 mg twice daily. Reverse transcription of extracted RNA yielded cDNA, which provided the sequencing template. Libraries were prepared by immunoSEQ multiplex PCR; TCRdb keeps only in-frame clonotypes and omits some of them. The sample yields about 60,000 clones, 46% seen once. The source was CD8+ T cells sorted from blood, collected at approximately week 36, from a patient treated with tofacitinib. The receptors stem from a human donor with alopecia areata.

V usage is TRBV30 and J usage is TRBJ1-5; D remains ambiguous. Per the germline V gene, CDR1 is GTSNPN and CDR2 is SVGIG (reference sequence). The length of the CDR3 is 8 residues. The CDR3 loop reads CADQPQHF. The CDR3 DNA sequence: TGTGCGGATCAGCCCCAGCATTTT. The whole variable domain, filled in from reference TRBV30 and TRBJ1-5, reads SQTIHQWPATLVQPVGSPLSLECTVEGTSNPNLYWYRQAAGRGLQLLFYSVGIGQISSEVPQNLSASRPQDRQFILSSKKLLLSDSGFYLCADQPQHFGDGTRLSIL.

The chain combines TRBV30 with TRBJ2-3; TRBD1 might be the D (5 bases). This CDR3 is built from 14 residues. The V end was cut by 5 bases, the J end by 0 bases, with 12 bases between. Per germline, CDR1 GTSNPN and CDR2 SVGIG (reference sequence). Here the CDR3 reads CAWDRVTSTDTQYF. The CDR3 coding sequence is TGTGCCTGGGACAGAGTAACTAGCACAGATACGCAGTATTTT.

This clone has a handful of counts. This chain uses TRBV29-1 with TRBJ2-5; no reliable D call. V lost 0 bases and J lost 7, with 12 bases in between. CDR3 length: 13 amino acids. Germline V gene data show CDR1 as SQVTM and CDR2 as ANQGSEA. The CDR3 here is CSVEERTGATQYF. CDR3 sequence (DNA): TGCAGCGTTGAAGAAAGGACCGGCGCGACCCAGTACTTC. Supplemented by reference TRBV29-1 and TRBJ2-5, the full variable domain reads SAVISQKPSRDICQRGTSLTIQCQVDSQVTMMFWYRQQPGQSLTLIATANQGSEATYESGFVIDKFPISRPNLTFSTLTVSNMSPEDSSIYLCSVEERTGATQYFGPGTRLLVL.

The V and J genes are TRBV11-2 and TRBJ1-2; weak D call: TRBD1 (6 bases). Germline CDR1 SGHAT, CDR2 FQNNGV. The CDR3 runs 15 residues. The V end lost 5 bases, the J end lost 4 bases, and 17 bases lay between the germline ends. In DNA, the CDR3 is TGTGCCAGCAGCCCCCAGGGGTTTGGTCCCTATGGCTACACCTTC. Protein sequence: CASSPQGFGPYGYTF.

The chain joins TRBV11-2 to TRBJ1-4, with D hard to call. Germline V gives CDR1 SGHAT, CDR2 FQNNGV. CDR3 size: 14 residues. V lost 1 base and J lost 6, with 9 bases in between. This chain's CDR3 is CASSLVGRDEKLFF. The CDR3 nucleotides are TGTGCCAGCAGCTTAGTCGGGAGGGATGAAAAACTGTTTTTT.

This clone was observed a handful of times. This CDR3 is CSVDGTDPVYGYTF. In DNA form, the CDR3 reads TGCAGCGTTGATGGGACAGATCCCGTCTATGGCTACACCTTC. This chain joins TRBV29-1 and TRBJ1-2; 7 bases are a match to TRBD1. Germline V gene lookup returns CDR1 SQVTM and CDR2 ANQGSEA. The V gene end was trimmed by 3 bases and the J gene end by 4 bases; junction bases not matched to a gene: 8. The length of the CDR3 is 14 residues.

The chain employs TRBV30 and TRBJ1-2; D is unclear. Germline values: CDR1 GTSNPN, CDR2 SVGIG (reference sequence). Trimming pared 0 bases from V and 2 bases from J, leaving 4 bases between. The CDR3 has 12 amino acids. CDR3 sequence (DNA): TGTGCCTGGAGTGTGTGGAACTATGGCTACACCTTC. Encoded protein: CAWSVWNYGYTF.

This clone was detected a few times. The V call is TRBV21-1, the J call TRBJ2-1; no DNA check was done on the table's D call, TRBD1. TRBV21-1 is marked as a pseudogene. This CDR3 comprises 13 residues. In DNA form, the CDR3 reads TGTGCCATCCTCAAACCGAGTCCGGGACAGTCGTTCTTC. Amino acids: CAILKPSPGQSFF.

V usage is TRBV19 and J usage is TRBJ2-1; TRBD1 aligns across 9 bases. J gave up 6 bases and V 7 bases, and 7 bases lay outside the gene matches. The CDR3 extends over 14 amino acids. Germline V gene data show CDR1 as LNHDA and CDR2 as SQIVND (reference sequence). The CDR3 DNA sequence: TGTGCCAGTACCCCGGGGACAGGGTCCAATGAGCAGTTCTTC. It codes for CASTPGTGSNEQFF.

The rearrangement uses TRBV6-5 and TRBJ2-5; 7 positions match TRBD2. CDR1 and CDR2 from the germline V gene are MNHEY and SVGAGI. The CDR3 has 15 residues. V shed 0 bases and J 0 bases; nucleotides not matched to a gene: 1. CDR3 sequence reads: CASSYSGGYQETQYF. CDR3 bases: TGTGCCAGCAGTTACTCGGGAGGGTACCAAGAGACCCAGTACTTC.

A single count supports this clone. The gene calls are TRBV4-3 and TRBJ2-1, with a possible D match to TRBD2 (5 bases). The CDR3 runs 16 residues. CDR1 is LGHNA and CDR2 is YSLEER in the germline V gene. Deletions cut 1 base from V and 6 bases from J, with 16 bases between. The CDR3: CASSQVPPLAANEQFF. Written as DNA, the CDR3 is TGCGCCAGCAGCCAAGTGCCCCCTCTAGCAGCCAATGAGCAGTTCTTC.

A few counts support this clone. The chain couples TRBV4-3 to TRBJ2-7, with D perhaps given as TRBD1 or TRBD2 (5 bases each). The germline gives CDR1 LGHNA, CDR2 YSLEER. The CDR3 length is 16 residues. V lost 1 base to trimming and J lost 6 bases, with 19 bases between them. The CDR3 DNA reads TGCGCCAGCAGCCAAGCGACGGGACCGCAGCCGGGCGAGCAGTACTTC. Translating gives CASSQATGPQPGEQYF.

J is TRBJ2-1 and V is TRBV19; D possibly matches TRBD1 or TRBD2 (5 bases each). The germline V gene encodes CDR1 LNHDA and CDR2 SQIVND (reference sequence). The V end was cut by 4 bases, the J end by 7 bases, with 5 bases between. This CDR3 contains 11 residues. Here the CDR3 DNA reads TGTGCCAGTAGTAGGGGGAATGAGCAGTTCTTC. The encoded protein is CASSRGNEQFF.

This clone came up a few times. The chain is built from TRBV30 and TRBJ1-3; D not certain. The germline V gene has CDR1 GTSNPN and CDR2 SVGIG (reference sequence). The V gene lost 2 bases and the J gene lost 4 bases, with 6 bases spanning the gap. This CDR3 region has 12 residues. CDR3 in DNA: TGTGCCTGGAGTAAAGGGGGAAACACCATATATTTT. Its protein is CAWSKGGNTIYF.

The chain uses TRBV25-1 and TRBJ1-2; maybe TRBD1 (5 bases). There are 14 residues in the CDR3. CDR1 MGHDK and CDR2 SYGVNS come from the germline V gene. Trimming left V 5 bases short and J 6 bases short, with 16 bases between. CDR3 bases: TGTGCCAGCAGTCCCTCTTATAGGGGTAATGGCTACACCTTC. It specifies CASSPSYRGNGYTF.

This clone was found a few times. The gene calls are TRBV27 and TRBJ2-6; 10 nucleotides line up with TRBD1. The trim removed 1 base at V and 7 bases at J, leaving 10 bases unmatched. This CDR3 is built from 18 residues. CDR1 and CDR2 (germline): MNHEY, SMNVEV (reference sequence). CDR3 sequence (DNA): TGTGCCAGCAGTTTATTTGGGACAGGGGCATTCGGAGCCAACGTCCTGACTTTC. This encodes CASSLFGTGAFGANVLTF.

The gene calls are TRBV27 and TRBJ2-7; 10 bases are shared with TRBD2. The CDR3 extends over 15 amino acids. Germline V lookup: CDR1 MNHEY, CDR2 SMNVEV (reference sequence). The V segment lost 3 bases and the J segment 5 bases; nucleotides outside the gene matches: 7. The CDR3 nucleotides are TGTGCCAGCAGTTTTTCCGGGACTAGCGAGAACGAGCAGTACTTC. This codes for CASSFSGTSENEQYF.

The gene calls are TRBV5-1 and TRBJ2-1, with TRBD1 as a possible D gene (7 bases). CDR1 SGHRS and CDR2 YFSETQ come from the germline V gene. V gave up 0 bases and J gave up 8 bases, with 15 bases separating them. The CDR3 is 15 amino acids. CDR3: CASSLGRGRLDEQFF. The DNA for the CDR3 is TGCGCCAGCAGCTTGGGGAGGGGGCGATTAGATGAGCAGTTCTTC.